The TCR beta chain described here comes from a study of beta chain features in type 1 diabetes. Study summary: Patients looked much like healthy donors when it came to age, gender and cell yields. Whole-study results and caveats: Patients with Type 1 diabetes showed moderately but significantly shorter TCRB CDR3s in all four CD4+ subsets. cDNA sequencing could over-represent cells with high TCR expression.

The germline V gene encodes CDR1 MGHRA and CDR2 YSYEKL. Trimming cost V 0 bases and J 2 bases, with 8 bases left between them. The CDR3 extends over 14 amino acids. Isolated RNA was reverse transcribed in full, so expressed TCRB transcripts were sequenced. Produced via immunoSEQ multiplex PCR; TCRdb's table is partial and in-frame only. The table records under 850,000 clones, about an eighth of them present only once. This clone was seen only a few times. The antigen remains unidentified. The sample carries other DNA sequences with the same CDR3. Purity of each sorted population was above 95%. Sequencing was carried out using naive CD4+ T cells from blood. The receptor was isolated from a man in his late teens or twenties with type 1 diabetes. The rearrangement links TRBV4-1 to TRBJ2-7; D unresolved. The CDR3, as DNA: TGCGCCAGCAGCCAAGATCCGGGCCCCTACGAGCAGTACTTC. Its translation is CASSQDPGPYEQYF.